This entry is about one T cell receptor (beta chain). The record originates from a study of blood T cell repertoires in COVID-19. Study-wide background: Material from acute and convalescent COVID-19 was sourced from the United States, Italy and Spain.

Authors' analysis steps: Reference gene primer amplification yielded estimated nucleated cell counts. Produced via immunoSEQ multiplex PCR; TCRdb's table is partial and in-frame only. V and J calls and clone size are as listed in that table; D and trimming were resolved from the DNA. This sample has 15,000 to 20,000 clones, with roughly four fifths found just once. Germline values: CDR1 SGHRS, CDR2 YFSETQ. The CDR3 has 15 residues. With 6 bases removed from V and 6 bases from J, the gap between germline ends came to 21 bases. The sequence came from a man at least 80 years old with active COVID-19. The chain uses TRBV5-1 and TRBJ2-5; D may be TRBD2 (5 bases). Source material: peripheral blood. The DNA for the CDR3 is TGCGCCAGCATCCAATGGGTGGCCCTAGCTAAGACCCAGTACTTC. This sequence encodes CASIQWVALAKTQYF.